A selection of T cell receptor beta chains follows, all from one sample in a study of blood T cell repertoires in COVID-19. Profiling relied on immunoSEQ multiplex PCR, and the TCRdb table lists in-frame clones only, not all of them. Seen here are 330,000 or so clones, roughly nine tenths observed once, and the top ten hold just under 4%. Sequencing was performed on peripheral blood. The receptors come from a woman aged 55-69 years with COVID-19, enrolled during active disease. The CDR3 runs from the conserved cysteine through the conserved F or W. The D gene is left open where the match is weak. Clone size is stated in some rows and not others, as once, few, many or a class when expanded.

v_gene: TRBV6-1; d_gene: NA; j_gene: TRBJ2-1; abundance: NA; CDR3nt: TGTGCCAGCAGTGAACAGGGGCCTAATTACAATGAGCAGTTCTTC; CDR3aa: CASSEQGPNYNEQFF
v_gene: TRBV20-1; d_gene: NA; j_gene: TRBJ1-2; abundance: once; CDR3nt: TGCAGTGCTAGAGTCAGTTATGGCTACACCTTC; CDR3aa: CSARVSYGYTF
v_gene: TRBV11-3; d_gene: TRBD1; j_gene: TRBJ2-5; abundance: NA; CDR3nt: TGTGCCAGCAGCTCCACCCCCGGTGGGACAGGGGGGACCCAGTACTTC; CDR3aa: CASSSTPGGTGGTQYF
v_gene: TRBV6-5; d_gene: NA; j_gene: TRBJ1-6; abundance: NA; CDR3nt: TGTGCCAGCAGGGGCACTAGCTCCTATAATTCACCCCTCCACTTT; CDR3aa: CASRGTSSYNSPLHF
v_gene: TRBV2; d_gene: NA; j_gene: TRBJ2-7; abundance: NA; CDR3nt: TGTGCCAGCAGTGAAGGGGGAACAGGTTTTCGGCAGTACTTC; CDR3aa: CASSEGGTGFRQYF
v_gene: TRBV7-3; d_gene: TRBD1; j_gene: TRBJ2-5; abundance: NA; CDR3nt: TGTGCCAGCAGCCAAGGGGGCGCGAGGGAGACCCAGTACTTC; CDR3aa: CASSQGGARETQYF
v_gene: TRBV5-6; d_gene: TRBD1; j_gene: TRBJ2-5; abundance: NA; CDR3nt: TGTGCCAGCAGCTCGAGGACAGGGAGGTACCAAGAGACCCAGTACTTC; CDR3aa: CASSSRTGRYQETQYF
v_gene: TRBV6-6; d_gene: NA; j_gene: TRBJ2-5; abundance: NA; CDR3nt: TGTGCCAGCAGTTTCGCGGGTTTCCAAGAGACCCAGTACTTC; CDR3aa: CASSFAGFQETQYF
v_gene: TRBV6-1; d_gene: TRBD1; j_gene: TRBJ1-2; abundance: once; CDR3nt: TGTGCCAGCAGTGAAAGGGACAGGGTATTTTATGGCTACACCTTC; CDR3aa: CASSERDRVFYGYTF
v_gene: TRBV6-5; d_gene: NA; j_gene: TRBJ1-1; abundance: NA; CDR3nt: TGTGCCAGCAGGACTACAGGAGGGTCATCGACTGAAGCTTTCTTT; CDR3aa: CASRTTGGSSTEAFF
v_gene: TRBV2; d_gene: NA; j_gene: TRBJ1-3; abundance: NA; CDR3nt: TGTGCCAGCAGACTCTGGGCGAGCTCTGGAAACACCATATATTTT; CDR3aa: CASRLWASSGNTIYF
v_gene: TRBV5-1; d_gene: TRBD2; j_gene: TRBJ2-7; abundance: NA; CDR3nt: TGCGCCAGCAGCGTTACAGCGGGGGGTGCTGGGTACGAGCAGTACTTC; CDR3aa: CASSVTAGGAGYEQYF
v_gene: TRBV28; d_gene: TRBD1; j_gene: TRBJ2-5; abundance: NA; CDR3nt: TGTGCCAGCAGTCTAAGGGGACAGGGCCAAGAGACCCAGTACTTC; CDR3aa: CASSLRGQGQETQYF
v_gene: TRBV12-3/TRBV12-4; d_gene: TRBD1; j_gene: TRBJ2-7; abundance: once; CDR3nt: TGTGCCAGCATGCCGGACAGGGGGAGGGAGCAGTACTTC; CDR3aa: CASMPDRGREQYF
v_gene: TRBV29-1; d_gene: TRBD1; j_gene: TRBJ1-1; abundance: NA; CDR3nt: TGCAGCGCGAAAAGACAGGGGGGAACTGAAGCTTTCTTT; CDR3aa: CSAKRQGGTEAFF
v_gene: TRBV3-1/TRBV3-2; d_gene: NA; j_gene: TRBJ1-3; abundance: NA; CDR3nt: TGTGCCAGCAGCCCGCAGGCAGGGGGAAACACCATATATTTT; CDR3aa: CASSPQAGGNTIYF
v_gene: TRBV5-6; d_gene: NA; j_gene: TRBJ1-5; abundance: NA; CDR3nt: TGTGCCAGCAGCTTGGGTATGACAGGCGTCCAGCATTTT; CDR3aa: CASSLGMTGVQHF
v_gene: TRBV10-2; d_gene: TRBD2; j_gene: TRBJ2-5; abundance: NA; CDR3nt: TGCGCCAGCAGAGAGACTAGCGGGCGTTCCGAGACCCAGTACTTC; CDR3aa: CASRETSGRSETQYF
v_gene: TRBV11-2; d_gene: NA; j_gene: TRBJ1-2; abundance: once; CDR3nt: TGTGCCAGCAGCTTTGCGGGCTCGGGAGGCTACACCTTC; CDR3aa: CASSFAGSGGYTF
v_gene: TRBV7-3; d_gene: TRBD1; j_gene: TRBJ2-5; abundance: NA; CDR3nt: TGTGCCAGCAGCTTGGGACAGGGGTCATCAGAGACCCAGTACTTC; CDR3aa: CASSLGQGSSETQYF
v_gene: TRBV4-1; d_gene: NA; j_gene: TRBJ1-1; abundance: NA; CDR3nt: TGCGCCAGCAGCCAAGTTGACCAGGGTTTCGTTGAAGCTTTCTTT; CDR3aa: CASSQVDQGFVEAFF
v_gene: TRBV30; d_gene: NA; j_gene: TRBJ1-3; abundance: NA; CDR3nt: TGTGCCTGGACCGTGGACAGTTTCTCTGGAAACACCATATATTTT; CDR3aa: CAWTVDSFSGNTIYF
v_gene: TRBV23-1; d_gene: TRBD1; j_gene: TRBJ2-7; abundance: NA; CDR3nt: TGCGCCAGCAGTCAGTCCCGGGACAGGAGCTCCTACGAGCAGTACTTC; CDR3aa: CASSQSRDRSSYEQYF
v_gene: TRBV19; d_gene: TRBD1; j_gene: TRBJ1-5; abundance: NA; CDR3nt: TGTGCCAGTAGTATTGAGTCAGGGGGCCATGATGTGCCCCAGCATTTT; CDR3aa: CASSIESGGHDVPQHF
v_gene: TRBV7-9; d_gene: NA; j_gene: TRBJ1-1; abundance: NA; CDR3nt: TGTGCCAGCAGCTTAGAGAGTGTGACTGAAGCTTTCTTT; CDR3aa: CASSLESVTEAFF
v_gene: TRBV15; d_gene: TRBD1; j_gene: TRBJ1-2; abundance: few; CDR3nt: TGTGCCACCAGCCGGGACAGCCTGAGTTATGGCTACACCTTC; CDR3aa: CATSRDSLSYGYTF
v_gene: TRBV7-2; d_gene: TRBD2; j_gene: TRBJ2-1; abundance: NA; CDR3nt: TGTGCCAGCAGCCTTCAGGGTAGCGGGGCGTACAATGAGCAGTTCTTC; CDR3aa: CASSLQGSGAYNEQFF
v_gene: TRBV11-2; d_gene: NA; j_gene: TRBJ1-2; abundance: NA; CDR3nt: TGTGCCAGCAGTTCTTCCCCCACAGGGTCCTACGGGGGCTACACCTTC; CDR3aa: CASSSSPTGSYGGYTF
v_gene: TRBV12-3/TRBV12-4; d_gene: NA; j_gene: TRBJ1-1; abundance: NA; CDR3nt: TGTGCCAGCACCGAAACAGGGCCTGAAGCTTTCTTT; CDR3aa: CASTETGPEAFF
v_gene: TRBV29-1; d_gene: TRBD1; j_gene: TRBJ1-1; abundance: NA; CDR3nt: TGCAGCGCCCGACAGGGGGCGCTTCCTGAAGCTTTCTTT; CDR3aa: CSARQGALPEAFF
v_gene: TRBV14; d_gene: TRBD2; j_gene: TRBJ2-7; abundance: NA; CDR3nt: TGTGCCAGCAGCCGGCAATGGACTAGCGGGGGGCTCTACGAGCAGTACTTC; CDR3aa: CASSRQWTSGGLYEQYF
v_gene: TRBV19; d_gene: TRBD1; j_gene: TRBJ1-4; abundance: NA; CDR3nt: TGTGCCTTCACCCTGCCGGGACAGGCTAATGAAAAACTGTTTTTT; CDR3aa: CAFTLPGQANEKLFF
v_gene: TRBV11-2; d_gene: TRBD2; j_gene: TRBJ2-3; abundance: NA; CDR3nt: TGTGCCAGCAGCTTCGTGTCTAGCGGGGGGGCAGGGGATACGCAGTATTTT; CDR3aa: CASSFVSSGGAGDTQYF
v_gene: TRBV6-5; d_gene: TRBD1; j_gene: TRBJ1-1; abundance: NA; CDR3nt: TGTGCCAGCAGGGGTCGACAGGGAGAGAACACTGAAGCTTTCTTT; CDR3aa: CASRGRQGENTEAFF
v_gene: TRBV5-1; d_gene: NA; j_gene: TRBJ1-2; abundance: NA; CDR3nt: TGCGCCAGCAGCTTGGTCGCCGGGAATAAAGGCTATGGCTACACCTTC; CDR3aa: CASSLVAGNKGYGYTF
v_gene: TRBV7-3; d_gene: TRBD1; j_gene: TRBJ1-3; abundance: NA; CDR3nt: TGTGCCAGCAGCCCAGGGGGCTCAGGAAACACCATATATTTT; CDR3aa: CASSPGGSGNTIYF
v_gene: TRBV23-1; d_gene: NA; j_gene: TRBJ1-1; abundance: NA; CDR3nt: TGCGCCAGCAGTCGGCGGCCTTTGAACACTGAAGCTTTCTTT; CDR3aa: CASSRRPLNTEAFF